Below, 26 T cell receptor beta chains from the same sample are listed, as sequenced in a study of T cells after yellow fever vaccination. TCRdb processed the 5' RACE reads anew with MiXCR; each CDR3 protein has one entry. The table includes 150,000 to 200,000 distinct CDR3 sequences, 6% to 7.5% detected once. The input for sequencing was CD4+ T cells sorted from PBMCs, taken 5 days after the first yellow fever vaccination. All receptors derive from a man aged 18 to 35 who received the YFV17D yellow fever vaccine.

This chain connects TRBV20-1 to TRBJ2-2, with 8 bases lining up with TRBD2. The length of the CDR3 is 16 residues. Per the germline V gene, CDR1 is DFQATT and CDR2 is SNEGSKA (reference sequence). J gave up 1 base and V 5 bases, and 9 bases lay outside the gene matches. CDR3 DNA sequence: TGCAGTGCTTTGGGGCCGCTAGCGGGGAACACCGGGGAGCTGTTTTTT. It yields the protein CSALGPLAGNTGELFF.

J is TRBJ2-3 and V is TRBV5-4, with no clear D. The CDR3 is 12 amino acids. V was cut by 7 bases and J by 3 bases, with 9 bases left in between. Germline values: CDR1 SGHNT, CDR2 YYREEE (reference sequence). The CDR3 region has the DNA TGTGCCAGCGGAACCGGGACAGATACGCAGTATTTT. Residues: CASGTGTDTQYF.

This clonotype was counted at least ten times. CDR3 region: CASSSRELAGERYV. The CDR3 nucleotides read TGTGCCAGCAGCTCCCGAGAACTAGCGGGGGAACGGTACGTC. The V call is TRBV7-3, the J call TRBJ2-7; 11 bases map to TRBD2. V gave up 4 bases and J gave up 12 bases; unmatched junction bases: 11. The CDR3 is made up of 14 amino acids. Germline CDR1 is SGHTA and CDR2 is FQGTGA.

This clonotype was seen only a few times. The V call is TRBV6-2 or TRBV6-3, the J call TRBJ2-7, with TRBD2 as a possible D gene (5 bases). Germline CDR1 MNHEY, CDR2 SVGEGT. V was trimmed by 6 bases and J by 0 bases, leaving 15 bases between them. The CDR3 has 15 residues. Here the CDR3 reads CASRRHFGVSYEQYV. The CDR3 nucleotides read TGTGCCAGCAGACGCCACTTCGGGGTCTCCTACGAGCAGTACGTC.

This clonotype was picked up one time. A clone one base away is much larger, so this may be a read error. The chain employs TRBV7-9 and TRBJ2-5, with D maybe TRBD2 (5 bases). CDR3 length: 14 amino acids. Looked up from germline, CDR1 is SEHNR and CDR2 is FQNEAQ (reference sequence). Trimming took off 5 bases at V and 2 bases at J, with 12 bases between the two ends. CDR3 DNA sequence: TGTGCCAGCAGCATCTTGGGCGGGCAAGAGACCCAGTACTTC. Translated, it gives CASSILGGQETQYF.

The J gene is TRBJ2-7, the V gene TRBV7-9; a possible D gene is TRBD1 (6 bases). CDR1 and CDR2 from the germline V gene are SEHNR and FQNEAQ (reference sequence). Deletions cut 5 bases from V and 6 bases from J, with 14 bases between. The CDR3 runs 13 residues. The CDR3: CASSLYRVGEQYV. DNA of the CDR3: TGTGCCAGCAGCCTCTACAGGGTAGGCGAGCAGTACGTC.

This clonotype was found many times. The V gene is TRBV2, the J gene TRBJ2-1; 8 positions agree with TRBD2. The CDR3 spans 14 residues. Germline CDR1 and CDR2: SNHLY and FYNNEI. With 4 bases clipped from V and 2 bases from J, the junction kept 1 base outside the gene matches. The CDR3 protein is CASSAAGAYNEQFF. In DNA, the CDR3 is TGTGCCAGCAGTGCAGCGGGGGCCTACAATGAGCAGTTCTTC.

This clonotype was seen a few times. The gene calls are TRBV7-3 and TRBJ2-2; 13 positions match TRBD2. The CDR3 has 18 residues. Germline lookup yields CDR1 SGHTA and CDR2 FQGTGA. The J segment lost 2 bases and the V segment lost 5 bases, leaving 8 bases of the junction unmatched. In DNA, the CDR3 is TGTGCCAGCAGCCCACAGACTAGCGGGGGGAGAAACACCGGGGAGCTGTTTTTT. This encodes CASSPQTSGGRNTGELFF.

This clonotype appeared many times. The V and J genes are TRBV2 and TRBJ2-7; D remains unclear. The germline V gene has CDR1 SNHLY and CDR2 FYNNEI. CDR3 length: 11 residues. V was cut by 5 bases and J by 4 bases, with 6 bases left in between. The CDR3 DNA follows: TGTGCCAGCAGTCGAACTTACGAGCAGTACTTC. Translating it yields CASSRTYEQYF. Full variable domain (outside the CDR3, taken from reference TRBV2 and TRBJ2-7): EPEVTQTPSHQVTQMGQEVILRCVPISNHLYFYWYRQILGQKVEFLVSFYNNEISEKSEIFDDQFSVERPDGSNFTLKIRSTKLEDSAMYFCASSRTYEQYFGPGTRLTVT.

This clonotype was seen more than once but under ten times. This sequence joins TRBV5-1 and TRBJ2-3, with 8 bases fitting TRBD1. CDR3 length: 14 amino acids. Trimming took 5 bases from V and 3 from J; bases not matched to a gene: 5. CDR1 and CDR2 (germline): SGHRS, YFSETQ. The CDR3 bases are TGCGCCAGCAGTTATGGACAGGGTACAGATACGCAGTATTTT. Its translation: CASSYGQGTDTQYF.

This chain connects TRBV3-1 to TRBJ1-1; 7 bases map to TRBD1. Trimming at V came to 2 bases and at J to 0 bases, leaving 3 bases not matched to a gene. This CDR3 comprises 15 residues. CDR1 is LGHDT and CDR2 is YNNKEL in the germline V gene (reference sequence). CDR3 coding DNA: TGTGCCAGCAGCCAATCGGACAGGCTGAACACTGAAGCTTTCTTT. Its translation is CASSQSDRLNTEAFF.

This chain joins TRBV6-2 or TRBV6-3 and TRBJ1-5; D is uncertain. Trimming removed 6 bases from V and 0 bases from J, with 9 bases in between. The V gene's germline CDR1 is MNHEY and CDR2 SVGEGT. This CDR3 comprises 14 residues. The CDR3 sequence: CASSSGHSNQPQHF. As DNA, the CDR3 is TGTGCCAGCAGCTCCGGGCATAGCAATCAGCCCCAGCATTTT.

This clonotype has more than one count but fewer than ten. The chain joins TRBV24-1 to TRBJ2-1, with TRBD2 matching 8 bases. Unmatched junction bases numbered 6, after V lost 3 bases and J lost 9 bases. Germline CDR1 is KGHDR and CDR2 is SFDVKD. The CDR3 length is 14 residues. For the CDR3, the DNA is TGTGCCACCAGTGATCCCGGACTAGCAGCTGAGCAGTTCTTC. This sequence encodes CATSDPGLAAEQFF.

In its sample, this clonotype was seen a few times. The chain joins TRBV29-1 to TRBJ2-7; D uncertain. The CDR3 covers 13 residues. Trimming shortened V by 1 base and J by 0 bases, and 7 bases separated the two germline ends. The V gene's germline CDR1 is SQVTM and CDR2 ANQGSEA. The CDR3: CSVEGVGSYEQYF. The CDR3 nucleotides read TGCAGCGTTGAAGGCGTCGGCTCCTACGAGCAGTACTTC.

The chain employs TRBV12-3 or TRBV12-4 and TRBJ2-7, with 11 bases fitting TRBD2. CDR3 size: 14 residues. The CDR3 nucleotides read TGTGCCAGCAGCTTAGCGGGGGGGCCGAGCGAGCAGTACGTC. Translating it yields CASSLAGGPSEQYV.

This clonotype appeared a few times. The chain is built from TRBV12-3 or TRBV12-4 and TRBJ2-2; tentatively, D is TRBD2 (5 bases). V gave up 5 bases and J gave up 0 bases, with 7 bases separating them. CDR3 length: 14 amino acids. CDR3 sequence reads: CASSPGTNTGELFF. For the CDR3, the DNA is TGTGCCAGCAGTCCGGGAACGAACACCGGGGAGCTGTTTTTT.

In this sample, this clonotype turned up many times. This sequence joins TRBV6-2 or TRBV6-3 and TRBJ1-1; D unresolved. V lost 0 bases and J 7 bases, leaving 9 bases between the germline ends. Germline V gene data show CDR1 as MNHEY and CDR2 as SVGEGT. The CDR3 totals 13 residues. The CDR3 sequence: CASSYSPALEAFF. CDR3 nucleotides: TGTGCCAGCAGTTACTCCCCGGCACTTGAAGCTTTCTTT.

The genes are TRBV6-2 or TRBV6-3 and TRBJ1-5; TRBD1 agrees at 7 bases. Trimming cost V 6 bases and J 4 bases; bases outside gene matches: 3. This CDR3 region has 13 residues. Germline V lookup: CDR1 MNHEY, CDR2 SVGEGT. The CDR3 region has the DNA TGTGCCAGCAGATGGGGACAGAATCAGCCCCAGCATTTT. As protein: CASRWGQNQPQHF.

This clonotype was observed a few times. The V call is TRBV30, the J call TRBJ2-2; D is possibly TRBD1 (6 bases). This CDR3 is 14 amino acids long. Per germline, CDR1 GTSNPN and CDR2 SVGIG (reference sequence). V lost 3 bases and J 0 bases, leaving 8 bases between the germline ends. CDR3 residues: CAWRKGANTGELFF. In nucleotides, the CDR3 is TGTGCCTGGAGGAAGGGGGCGAACACCGGGGAGCTGTTTTTT.

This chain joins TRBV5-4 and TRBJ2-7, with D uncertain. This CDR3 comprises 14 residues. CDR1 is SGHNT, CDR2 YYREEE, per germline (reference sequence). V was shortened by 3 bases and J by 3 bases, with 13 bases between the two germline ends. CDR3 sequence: CASSSVGAIYEQYF. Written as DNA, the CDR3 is TGTGCCAGCAGCTCGGTCGGTGCAATCTACGAGCAGTACTTC.

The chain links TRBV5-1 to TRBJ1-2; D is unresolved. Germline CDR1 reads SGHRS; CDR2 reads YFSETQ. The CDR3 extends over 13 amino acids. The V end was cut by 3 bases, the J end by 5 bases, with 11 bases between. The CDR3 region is CASSSDLGYGYTF. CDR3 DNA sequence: TGCGCCAGCAGCTCGGACCTCGGATATGGCTACACCTTC. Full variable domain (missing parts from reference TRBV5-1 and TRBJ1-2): KAGVTQTPRYLIKTRGQQVTLSCSPISGHRSVSWYQQTPGQGLQFLFEYFSETQRNKGNFPGRFSGRQFSNSRSEMNVSTLELGDSALYLCASSSDLGYGYTFGSGTRLTVV.

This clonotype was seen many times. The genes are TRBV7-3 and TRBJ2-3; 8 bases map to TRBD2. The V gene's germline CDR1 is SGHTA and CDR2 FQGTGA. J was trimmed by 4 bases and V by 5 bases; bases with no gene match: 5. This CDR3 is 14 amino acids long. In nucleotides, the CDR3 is TGTGCCAGCAGCGAGACTAGCGCGGCAGATACGCAGTATTTT. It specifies CASSETSAADTQYF.

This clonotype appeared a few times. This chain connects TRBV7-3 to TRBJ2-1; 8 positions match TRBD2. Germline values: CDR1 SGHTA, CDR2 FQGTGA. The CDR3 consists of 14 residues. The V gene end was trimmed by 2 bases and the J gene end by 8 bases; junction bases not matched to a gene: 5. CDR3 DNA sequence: TGTGCCAGCAGCTTAGCGGGGGGCGGCTATGAGCAGTTCTTC. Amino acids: CASSLAGGGYEQFF.

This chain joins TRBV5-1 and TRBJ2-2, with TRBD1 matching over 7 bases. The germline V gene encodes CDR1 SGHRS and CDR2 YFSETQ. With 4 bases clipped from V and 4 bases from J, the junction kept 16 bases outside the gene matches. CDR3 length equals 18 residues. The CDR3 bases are TGCGCCAGCAGCGTGAGATCCCCCCGGGACAGCATCACCGGGGAGCTGTTTTTT. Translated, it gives CASSVRSPRDSITGELFF. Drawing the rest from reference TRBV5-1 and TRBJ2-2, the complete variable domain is KAGVTQTPRYLIKTRGQQVTLSCSPISGHRSVSWYQQTPGQGLQFLFEYFSETQRNKGNFPGRFSGRQFSNSRSEMNVSTLELGDSALYLCASSVRSPRDSITGELFFGEGSRLTVL.

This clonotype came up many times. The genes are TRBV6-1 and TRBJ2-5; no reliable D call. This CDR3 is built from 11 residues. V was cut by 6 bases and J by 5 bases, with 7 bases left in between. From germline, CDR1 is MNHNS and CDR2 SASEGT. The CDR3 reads CASSLWETQYF. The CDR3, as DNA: TGTGCCAGCAGCCTCTGGGAGACCCAGTACTTC.

CDR3 sequence reads: CASSTQGAQPQHF. The CDR3, as DNA: TGTGCCAGTAGTACCCAGGGGGCACAGCCCCAGCATTTT. The chain links TRBV19 to TRBJ1-5; 8 bases line up with TRBD1. Germline V gives CDR1 LNHDA, CDR2 SQIVND (reference sequence). V shed 4 bases and J 7 bases; nucleotides not matched to a gene: 3. This CDR3 is 13 amino acids long.